Included here is one TCR beta chain sequence, with context. As yet, its antigen is unknown. The data stem from a study of T cells in Graves' hyperthyroidism and ophthalmopathy. Study-wide results and limits: Most clonotypes expanded in the thyroid (above 0.001) were also present in blood. The model anticipated ophthalmopathy a median approximately 6.7 months pre-onset.

The V gene lost 5 bases and the J gene lost 9 bases, with 17 bases spanning the gap. The CDR3 sequence is 14 residues long. In germline, CDR1 is SGHTA, CDR2 FQGNSA. RNA transcripts provided the source from which TCR beta CDR3 regions were amplified. During a first-round RT-PCR of the TCR CDR3, the HTBI primer set was used. MiXCR was run by TCRdb on the multiplex PCR reads, yielding one entry per CDR3 protein. The table has a few hundred thousand distinct CDR3 sequences, about a sixth seen once; the top ten hold about 50%. The authors deemed Graves' hyperthyroidism stable absent ophthalmopathy progression within 18 months. Uncontrolled infection, other autoimmune disease, pregnancy or lactation led to exclusion.

Source material: blood. The sequence was collected from a woman aged 45-59 years with Graves' hyperthyroidism. This chain connects TRBV7-2 to TRBJ1-3, with D maybe TRBD1 (5 bases). Here the CDR3 reads CASSEARGAFTIYF. DNA for the CDR3: TGTGCCAGCAGCGAGGCGCGGGGCGCGTTCACCATATATTTT.